The entry below describes one T cell receptor beta chain. Its antigen is unknown. The entry originates in a study of Ad26.COV2.S vaccination and SARS-CoV-2 variants. Whole-study results and caveats: The study found similar non-spike TCR breadth in vaccine and placebo recipients.

Sequencing was performed with immunoSEQ multiplex PCR; in TCRdb, only in-frame clones are kept and a portion is missing. The data contain about 420,000 clones, roughly 90% of them singletons. Stated treatment: roughly 18 received Ad26.COV2.S at low or high dose, single or two shots; 5 received placebo; per-sample allocation not given. The samples were gathered on day 63 after the first injection of vaccine or placebo. Ad26.COV2.S expressed prefusion-stabilized spike from the original Wuhan strain. The germline gives CDR1 SGDLS, CDR2 YYNGEE. The CDR3 contains 14 residues. Trimming took 2 bases from V and 4 from J; bases not matched to a gene: 3.

Sample: peripheral blood, taken in a trial of Ad26.COV2.S vaccine versus placebo. The clonotype was recovered from a person between 18 and 60 years old who received the Ad26.COV2.S COVID-19 vaccine or a placebo. The chain joins TRBV9 to TRBJ2-5, with 9 bases fitting TRBD1. Written as DNA, the CDR3 is TGTGCCAGCAGCGTGGACAGGGGCGGAGAGACCCAGTACTTC. Its translation: CASSVDRGGETQYF.